The 24 T cell receptor beta chains below come from one sample, sequenced in a study of blood T cells in healthy people across ages. A second about 7 to 11 cycle PCR used barcoded and J-beta primers. TCRdb redid the calling of the 5' RACE reads with MiXCR, one entry per CDR3 protein. The data hold approximately 1,700,000 distinct CDR3 sequences, with about two fifths observed a single time. Sequenced input: blood. These receptors all come from a human donor in good health.

The chain uses TRBV2 and TRBJ1-2; 7 nucleotides align to TRBD1. Germline CDR1 SNHLY, CDR2 FYNNEI. Germline trimming cut 9 bases from V and 9 bases from J; bases unmatched to any gene: 10. CDR3 length: 12 residues. The CDR3 region has the DNA TGTGCCAGGGACAGGTGGATAGAGAGCTACACCTTC. Residues: CARDRWIESYTF.

V and J are TRBV20-1 and TRBJ2-7; 8 positions match TRBD2. This CDR3 spans 15 amino acids. Trimming removed 4 bases from V and 7 bases from J; junction bases left unmatched: 15. In germline, CDR1 is DFQATT, CDR2 SNEGSKA (reference sequence). This CDR3 reads CSAKQRELLLSEQYF. CDR3 coding DNA: TGCAGTGCTAAACAGCGGGAGCTCCTCCTCTCGGAGCAGTACTTC.

Notes on this clonotype: One base away lies a much larger clone, so this may be a sequencing read error. The chain uses TRBV7-9 and TRBJ1-2; D gene ambiguous. The CDR3 sequence is 13 residues long. Trimming left V 4 bases short and J 8 bases short, with 14 bases between. CDR1 and CDR2 from the germline V gene are SEHNR and FQNEAQ (reference sequence). The CDR3 DNA is TGTGCCAGCAGCTCTCTGATCCATGGCGGCTACACCTTC. Its translation: CASSSLIHGGYTF.

V usage is TRBV6-1 and J usage is TRBJ1-1, with a tentative D call TRBD1 (6 bases). Germline assignment: CDR1 MNHNS and CDR2 SASEGT. The CDR3 covers 13 residues. V was shortened by 7 bases and J by 0 bases, with 9 bases between the two germline ends. CDR3 DNA sequence: TGTGCCAGCACCTGGACAGTGAACACTGAAGCTTTCTTT. Protein sequence: CASTWTVNTEAFF.

The gene calls are TRBV18 and TRBJ1-5; TRBD1 agrees at 8 bases. This CDR3 has 18 residues. V lost 3 bases and J lost 0; bases outside the gene matches: 10. Germline values: CDR1 KGHSH, CDR2 LQKENI. The CDR3 nucleotides are TGTGCCAGCTCACCGAACAGGGGGGGCGGTTATAGCAATCAGCCCCAGCATTTT. Encoded protein: CASSPNRGGGYSNQPQHF.

This clonotype was seen a few times. The V gene is TRBV20-1, the J gene TRBJ2-3; D is uncertain. CDR3 length equals 13 residues. The V end was cut by 7 bases, the J end by 4 bases, with 15 bases between. The V gene's germline CDR1 is DFQATT and CDR2 SNEGSKA (reference sequence). The DNA for the CDR3 is TGCAGTGTTAGTTCGGTGATGGCAGATACGCAGTATTTT. It specifies CSVSSVMADTQYF.

This clonotype was counted between two and nine times. The chain joins TRBV5-5 to TRBJ1-6, with 8 bases matching TRBD1. In germline, CDR1 is SGHKS, CDR2 YYEKEE (reference sequence). The V and J ends lost 4 bases and 8 bases, in that order; junction bases with no gene match: 8. This CDR3 region has 15 residues. CDR3 nucleotides: TGTGCCAGCAGCGTAACAGGGGGAATAGATTCACCCCTCCACTTT. Its protein is CASSVTGGIDSPLHF. Variable domain in full (rest from reference TRBV5-5 and TRBJ1-6): DAGVTQSPTHLIKTRGQQVTLRCSPISGHKSVSWYQQVLGQGPQFIFQYYEKEERGRGNFPDRFSARQFPNYSSELNVNALLLGDSALYLCASSVTGGIDSPLHFGNGTRLTVT.

The CDR3 coding sequence is TGTGCCAGCAGCCACGTGGGACAGGGCGATGAGCAGTTCTTC. Translating it yields CASSHVGQGDEQFF. The rearrangement links TRBV11-2 to TRBJ2-1; TRBD1 aligns across 9 bases. This CDR3 comprises 14 residues. Looked up from germline, CDR1 is SGHAT and CDR2 is FQNNGV. The V and J ends lost 5 bases and 8 bases, in that order; junction bases with no gene match: 7.

The chain couples TRBV27 to TRBJ1-6, with D possibly being TRBD1 (6 bases). With 7 bases removed from V and 7 bases from J, the gap between germline ends came to 14 bases. The germline gives CDR1 MNHEY, CDR2 SMNVEV (reference sequence). CDR3 length equals 14 residues. CDR3: CASTWGGQNSPLHF. The CDR3 DNA follows: TGTGCCAGCACCTGGGGGGGGCAGAATTCACCCCTCCACTTT.

Only a few counts were recorded for this clonotype. J is TRBJ2-3 and V is TRBV5-1; D is ambiguous. From germline, CDR1 is SGHRS and CDR2 YFSETQ. This CDR3 region has 16 residues. V shed 4 bases and J shed 0 bases, with 15 bases lying between them. In DNA form, the CDR3 reads TGCGCCAGCAGCGTCACTCCCTCCACTAGCACAGATACGCAGTATTTT. It yields the protein CASSVTPSTSTDTQYF.

The chain combines TRBV5-5 with TRBJ1-5; D unresolved. CDR3 length: 13 residues. V was trimmed by 5 bases and J by 3 bases, leaving 9 bases between them. Germline-derived CDR1 and CDR2 are SGHKS and YYEKEE (reference sequence). CDR3: CASSWDANQPQHF. DNA for the CDR3: TGTGCCAGCAGTTGGGATGCCAATCAGCCCCAGCATTTT.

V usage is TRBV7-3 and J usage is TRBJ1-6, with 7 bases aligning to TRBD1. This CDR3 spans 18 amino acids. Germline CDR1 reads SGHTA; CDR2 reads FQGTGA. With V trimmed by 4 bases and J by 2 bases, 11 bases remained unmatched. CDR3 bases: TGTGCCAGCAGCTCGACTACAGGGGCTGATACCTATAATTCACCCCTCCACTTT. Amino acid sequence: CASSSTTGADTYNSPLHF. Filled out from reference TRBV7-3 and TRBJ1-6, the complete variable domain reads GAGVSQTPSNKVTEKGKYVELRCDPISGHTALYWYRQSLGQGPEFLIYFQGTGAADDSGLPNDRFFAVRPEGSVSTLKIQRTERGDSAVYLCASSSTTGADTYNSPLHFGNGTRLTVT.

The chain recombines TRBV28 with TRBJ2-7; 9 bases fit TRBD1. Losses at the gene ends were 6 bases for V and 3 bases for J; bases not matched to a gene: 9. Per germline, CDR1 MDHEN and CDR2 SYDVKM. This CDR3 is built from 15 residues. The CDR3 coding sequence is TGTGCCAGCAGACGGACAGGGGAGGGATTCTACGAGCAGTACTTC. This gives the protein CASRRTGEGFYEQYF.

This clonotype was recorded at least ten times. The gene calls are TRBV4-2 and TRBJ2-5; weak D call: TRBD2 (7 bases). This CDR3 has 16 residues. The V and J ends lost 4 bases and 5 bases respectively, with 20 bases between them. The V gene's germline CDR1 is LGHNA and CDR2 YNFKEQ. The CDR3 DNA is TGTGCCAGCAGCCCATCGGGGGGCCGAACCGGGGAGACCCAGTACTTC. Amino acids: CASSPSGGRTGETQYF.

The chain employs TRBV28 and TRBJ1-1; 7 positions agree with TRBD1. The CDR3 totals 15 residues. CDR1 MDHEN and CDR2 SYDVKM come from the germline V gene. The trim removed 8 bases at V and 4 bases at J, leaving 13 bases unmatched. Written as DNA, the CDR3 is TGTGCCAGCCAGTGGGGTACAGGGGACGGCACTGAAGCTTTCTTT. As protein: CASQWGTGDGTEAFF.

The CDR3 DNA is TGTGCCAGCAGCCGGGGGATCGGAATGGATGGCTACACCTTC. Encoded protein: CASSRGIGMDGYTF. This rearrangement joins TRBV5-5 to TRBJ1-2; maybe TRBD1 (5 bases). Germline V gene data show CDR1 as SGHKS and CDR2 as YYEKEE (reference sequence). CDR3 length: 14 residues. V gave up 4 bases and J gave up 6 bases, with 16 bases separating them. The variable domain in full, completed from reference TRBV5-5 and TRBJ1-2, reads DAGVTQSPTHLIKTRGQQVTLRCSPISGHKSVSWYQQVLGQGPQFIFQYYEKEERGRGNFPDRFSARQFPNYSSELNVNALLLGDSALYLCASSRGIGMDGYTFGSGTRLTVV.

This clonotype has just a few counts. The chain recombines TRBV27 with TRBJ1-6; 7 bases are shared with TRBD1. J gave up 4 bases and V 2 bases, and 8 bases lay outside the gene matches. CDR3 length: 17 amino acids. Germline lookup yields CDR1 MNHEY and CDR2 SMNVEV (reference sequence). The CDR3 coding sequence is TGTGCCAGCAGTTTAAGCCTTACAGGGGTTTATAATTCACCCCTCCACTTT. Protein: CASSLSLTGVYNSPLHF.

This sequence joins TRBV5-1 and TRBJ2-2; TRBD1 aligns across 7 bases. The V gene's germline CDR1 is SGHRS and CDR2 YFSETQ. V gave up 9 bases and J gave up 5 bases; unmatched junction bases: 7. CDR3 size: 13 residues. This chain's CDR3 is CATSTGRTGELFF. The CDR3 DNA is TGCGCCACGTCGACAGGGCGGACCGGGGAGCTGTTTTTT.

A remark on this clonotype: One end of the junction does not line up with germline, which may come from a read error. The chain recombines TRBV27 with TRBJ2-7, with D perhaps matching TRBD2 (5 bases). Germline V lookup: CDR1 MNHEY, CDR2 SMNVEV (reference sequence). The CDR3 runs to 14 residues. The CDR3 loop is CASSFGISSYGQYF. The CDR3 DNA sequence: TGTGCCAGCAGTTTCGGGATCAGCTCCTACGGGCAGTACTTC.

The rearrangement links TRBV20-1 to TRBJ2-5, with TRBD2 identical over 9 bases. Germline V gene lookup returns CDR1 DFQATT and CDR2 SNEGSKA (reference sequence). CDR3 length: 13 amino acids. V trimming: 3 bases; J trimming: 4 bases; junction bases outside the gene matches: 3. CDR3 nucleotide sequence: TGCAGTGCTAGGCGGGGGGGCGGAGAGACCCAGTACTTC. This codes for CSARRGGGETQYF.

The chain joins TRBV5-6 to TRBJ1-4; no firm D call. The CDR3 covers 14 residues. Germline V gene data show CDR1 as SGHDT and CDR2 as YYEEEE. The V end was cut by 5 bases, the J end by 3 bases, with 11 bases between. CDR3 sequence: CASRSDGANEKLFF. The CDR3, as DNA: TGTGCCAGCAGATCTGACGGGGCTAATGAAAAACTGTTTTTT.

This rearrangement joins TRBV29-1 to TRBJ2-5, with D perhaps matching TRBD1 or TRBD2 (5 bases each). Germline V lookup: CDR1 SQVTM, CDR2 ANQGSEA. The CDR3 runs to 12 residues. Trimming took 7 bases from V and 3 from J, leaving 12 bases between them. The CDR3: CSAGTSEETQYF. In DNA, the CDR3 is TGCAGCGCCGGGACGTCAGAAGAGACCCAGTACTTC.

The chain has TRBV4-2 and TRBJ1-1, with D tentatively TRBD1 (5 bases). This CDR3 is built from 16 residues. The germline V gene has CDR1 LGHNA and CDR2 YNFKEQ. Trimming left V 4 bases short and J 4 bases short, with 19 bases between. The CDR3: CASSPGGWGSGTEAFF. The CDR3 region has the DNA TGTGCCAGCAGCCCCGGAGGCTGGGGCTCGGGCACTGAAGCTTTCTTT.

The chain is built from TRBV4-1 and TRBJ2-1; 7 bases are shared with TRBD2. The CDR3 covers 16 residues. V lost 1 base, J lost 5 bases, and 8 bases stayed unmatched. Germline V gives CDR1 MGHRA, CDR2 YSYEKL. The CDR3 is CASSQGLRGRNNEQFF. In DNA, the CDR3 is TGCGCCAGCAGCCAAGGCCTGCGGGGGAGAAACAATGAGCAGTTCTTC.